The 24 T cell receptor beta chains below all came from one sample that was sequenced in a study of radiotherapy plus CTLA-4 blockade in lung cancer. The method was immunoSEQ multiplex PCR; TCRdb's version includes in-frame clones alone and lacks a portion of them. The table has around 56,000 clones, less than 80% seen once. The sequences come from peripheral blood, collected from a patient treated with radiotherapy plus ipilimumab. The receptor source for this set is a human donor with non-small cell lung cancer who had a complete response to radiotherapy plus ipilimumab.

The chain carries TRBV9 and TRBJ1-6; the D is unclear. The CDR3 runs 15 residues. The V and J ends lost 0 bases and 6 bases respectively, with 10 bases between them. From germline, CDR1 is SGDLS and CDR2 YYNGEE. The CDR3 coding sequence is TGTGCCAGCAGCGTAGAAGCCGGGATTAATTCACCCCTCCACTTT. It specifies CASSVEAGINSPLHF.

This clone has just a few counts. The chain couples TRBV18 to TRBJ1-4, with 9 positions matching TRBD1. The CDR3 totals 14 residues. After removal of 6 bases from V and 5 bases from J, the junction contained 4 bases not matched to a gene. Germline CDR1 KGHSH, CDR2 LQKENI. CDR3 DNA sequence: TGTGCCAGCTCGTACGGGACAGGGAATGAAAAACTGTTTTTT. Its protein is CASSYGTGNEKLFF.

The V and J genes are TRBV19 and TRBJ2-4; 8 bases are a match to TRBD1. J lost 1 base, V lost 3 bases, and 2 bases had no gene match. CDR1 and CDR2 (germline): LNHDA, SQIVND (reference sequence). The CDR3 totals 15 residues. This CDR3 is CASSMTGVAKNIQYF. CDR3 nucleotide sequence: TGTGCCAGTAGTATGACAGGGGTTGCCAAAAACATTCAGTACTTC.

The chain has TRBV27 and TRBJ1-1; the match to TRBD1 covers 7 bases. The J segment lost 4 bases and the V segment lost 6 bases, leaving 8 bases of the junction unmatched. Germline lookup yields CDR1 MNHEY and CDR2 SMNVEV (reference sequence). The CDR3 is 14 amino acids. CDR3 sequence reads: CASRDRQGGTEAFF. CDR3 nucleotides: TGTGCCAGCAGGGACAGACAGGGAGGCACTGAAGCTTTCTTT.

This chain links TRBV13 with TRBJ2-2; D might be TRBD1 (6 bases). Trimming stripped 1 base from V and 3 bases from J, with 18 bases between. Germline CDR1 is PRHDT and CDR2 is FYEKMQ (reference sequence). The CDR3 is 18 residues long. This CDR3 reads CASSLARTARAYTGELFF. CDR3 DNA sequence: TGTGCCAGCAGCTTAGCCAGGACAGCCAGAGCCTACACCGGGGAGCTGTTTTTT.

This clone appeared a single time. This chain links TRBV7-2 with TRBJ1-1, with a tentative D call TRBD1 (5 bases). Germline loops: CDR1 SGHTA, CDR2 FQGNSA. The CDR3 length is 15 residues. Deletions cut 3 bases from V and 3 bases from J, with 14 bases between. This chain's CDR3 is CASSLSGVAYTEAFF. DNA of the CDR3: TGTGCCAGCAGCTTGTCGGGGGTTGCGTACACTGAAGCTTTCTTT. Full variable domain (missing parts from reference TRBV7-2 and TRBJ1-1): GAGVSQSPSNKVTEKGKDVELRCDPISGHTALYWYRQSLGQGLEFLIYFQGNSAPDKSGLPSDRFSAERTGGSVSTLTIQRTQQEDSAVYLCASSLSGVAYTEAFFGQGTRLTVV.

V and J are TRBV18 and TRBJ1-1; D gene ambiguous. The germline V gene has CDR1 KGHSH and CDR2 LQKENI. The CDR3 covers 15 residues. V was pared by 3 bases and J by 1 base, with 12 bases between. CDR3 coding DNA: TGTGCCAGCTCACCGAGACCTGACACGAACACTGAAGCTTTCTTT. This sequence encodes CASSPRPDTNTEAFF.

This clone was seen just once. At one end, the junction sequence differs from germline, possibly due to a read error. The rearrangement joins TRBV4-3 to TRBJ1-6; 7 bases line up with TRBD1. There are 17 residues in the CDR3. Germline values: CDR1 LGHNA, CDR2 YSLEER. CDR3 bases: TGCGCCAGCAGCCAAGCTACGGGACAGAAGTTTGGTTCACCCCCCCACTTT. This encodes CASSQATGQKFGSPPHF.

The J gene is TRBJ1-6, the V gene TRBV6-5; D possibly corresponds to TRBD1 (5 bases). V gave up 6 bases and J gave up 5 bases, with 11 bases separating them. CDR1 is MNHEY and CDR2 is SVGAGI in the germline V gene. The CDR3 sequence is 14 residues long. The CDR3 coding sequence is TGTGCCAGCAGCCTAGGGGTTCATAATTCACCCCTCCACTTT. Protein: CASSLGVHNSPLHF.

V is TRBV18 and J is TRBJ2-5, with unresolved D. This CDR3 spans 14 amino acids. Between the trimmed V and J ends, which lost 0 bases and 4 bases, there was a span of 9 bases. Germline V gene data show CDR1 as KGHSH and CDR2 as LQKENI. Here the CDR3 reads CASSPPITRETQYF. CDR3 sequence (DNA): TGTGCCAGCTCACCACCGATTACACGAGAGACCCAGTACTTC.

This clone was seen only once. This chain uses TRBV19 with TRBJ1-3; D unclear. Trimming removed 5 bases from V and 5 bases from J, with 31 bases in between. Germline V gives CDR1 LNHDA, CDR2 SQIVND (reference sequence). The CDR3 contains 20 residues. The CDR3 DNA is TGTGCCAGTAGTGCCCGATCCGGGCCGCGCCAGGACGGGAATCGAAACACCATATATTTT. Protein product: CASSARSGPRQDGNRNTIYF. The variable domain in full, completed from reference TRBV19 and TRBJ1-3, reads DGGITQSPKYLFRKEGQNVTLSCEQNLNHDAMYWYRQDPGQGLRLIYYSQIVNDFQKGDIAEGYSVSREKKESFPLTVTSAQKNPTAFYLCASSARSGPRQDGNRNTIYFGEGSWLTVV.

V gene TRBV11-3 combines with J gene TRBJ1-1; D remains unclear. Germline assignment: CDR1 SGHNT and CDR2 YENEEA. The CDR3 totals 14 residues. The germline V and J ends were trimmed by 2 bases and 6 bases, with 13 bases remaining between them. The CDR3 protein is CASSLNARSAEAFF. The CDR3, as DNA: TGTGCCAGCAGCTTAAATGCAAGAAGCGCTGAAGCTTTCTTT.

The rearrangement links TRBV7-2 to TRBJ1-1; D perhaps matches TRBD1 (6 bases). Looked up from germline, CDR1 is SGHTA and CDR2 is FQGNSA. Trimming shortened V by 7 bases and J by 7 bases, and 25 bases separated the two germline ends. CDR3 size: 16 residues. The CDR3 loop is CASTLGQSTPGIEAFF. The CDR3 region has the DNA TGTGCCAGCACCCTAGGACAGTCTACCCCTGGGATTGAAGCTTTCTTT. Together with reference TRBV7-2 and TRBJ1-1, the CDR3 gives the full variable domain: GAGVSQSPSNKVTEKGKDVELRCDPISGHTALYWYRQSLGQGLEFLIYFQGNSAPDKSGLPSDRFSAERTGGSVSTLTIQRTQQEDSAVYLCASTLGQSTPGIEAFFGQGTRLTVV.

J is TRBJ2-7 and V is TRBV5-1; a possible D gene is TRBD1 (5 bases). The CDR3 runs 15 residues. Germline CDR1 and CDR2: SGHRS and YFSETQ. The V and J ends lost 0 bases and 3 bases respectively, with 13 bases between them. In DNA form, the CDR3 reads TGCGCCAGCAGCTTGGCAGGCAGGGCCTACTACGAGCAGTACGTC. Translation: CASSLAGRAYYEQYV.

This clone occurred once. J is TRBJ2-5 and V is TRBV5-5; 11 bases line up with TRBD2. Germline values: CDR1 SGHKS, CDR2 YYEKEE (reference sequence). The CDR3 contains 15 residues. J gave up 2 bases and V 4 bases, and 4 bases lay outside the gene matches. CDR3 in DNA: TGTGCCAGCAGCAAGGGACTAGCGGAGCAAGAGACCCAGTACTTC. It translates to CASSKGLAEQETQYF.

The chain's CDR3 is CASTDLLGQGTYSNQPQHF. The CDR3 nucleotides read TGTGCCAGTACCGATCTTCTCGGACAGGGGACATATAGCAATCAGCCCCAGCATTTT. The V and J genes are TRBV19 and TRBJ1-5, with 9 bases identical to TRBD1. The CDR3 loop spans 19 amino acids. The trim removed 7 bases at V and 0 bases at J, leaving 16 bases unmatched. Germline lookup yields CDR1 LNHDA and CDR2 SQIVND (reference sequence).

V and J are TRBV2 and TRBJ2-2; 8 bases align to TRBD1. J lost 5 bases, V lost 4 bases, and 12 bases had no gene match. The CDR3 covers 17 residues. The germline gives CDR1 SNHLY, CDR2 FYNNEI. The CDR3 loop is CASSGWTGTLRTGELFF. DNA for the CDR3: TGTGCCAGCAGTGGTTGGACAGGGACATTAAGGACCGGGGAGCTGTTTTTT.

The genes are TRBV7-9 and TRBJ2-3; 9 bases fit TRBD2. Trimming cost V 5 bases and J 2 bases; bases outside gene matches: 5. Germline V gives CDR1 SEHNR, CDR2 FQNEAQ (reference sequence). There are 15 residues in the CDR3. The CDR3 is CASSPGTSLTDTQYF. The CDR3 nucleotides are TGTGCCAGCAGCCCGGGGACTAGCCTCACAGATACGCAGTATTTT.

This clone occurred once. The gene calls are TRBV9 and TRBJ2-2; 7 bases line up with TRBD2. The CDR3 sequence is 20 residues long. J lost 1 base, V lost 3 bases, and 18 bases had no gene match. Germline-derived CDR1 and CDR2 are SGDLS and YYNGEE. The CDR3 loop is CASSDYAGVGLAKNTGELFF. As DNA, the CDR3 is TGTGCCAGCAGCGACTATGCGGGAGTGGGGCTAGCTAAGAACACCGGGGAGCTGTTTTTT. The full variable domain, rest sourced from reference TRBV9 and TRBJ2-2, is DSGVTQTPKHLITATGQRVTLRCSPRSGDLSVYWYQQSLDQGLQFLIQYYNGEERAKGNILERFSAQQFPDLHSELNLSSLELGDSALYFCASSDYAGVGLAKNTGELFFGEGSRLTVL.

The chain uses TRBV30 and TRBJ2-5; unclear D gene. Germline values: CDR1 GTSNPN, CDR2 SVGIG (reference sequence). V shed 5 bases and J shed 2 bases, with 9 bases lying between them. The CDR3 sequence is 12 residues long. This chain's CDR3 is CAWAAAQETQYF. In DNA, the CDR3 is TGTGCCTGGGCCGCGGCGCAAGAGACCCAGTACTTC.

This clone was seen once. V and J are TRBV7-2 and TRBJ1-4; D remains unclear. Looked up from germline, CDR1 is SGHTA and CDR2 is FQGNSA. The CDR3 sequence is 15 residues long. V shed 1 base and J shed 3 bases, with 9 bases lying between them. DNA for the CDR3: TGTGCCAGCAGCTTAGAAGCACTTGCTAATGAAAAACTGTTTTTT. It codes for CASSLEALANEKLFF.

CDR3 bases: TGTGCCAGCAGCTATAAGGACAGGAGCTCTGGAAACACCATATATTTT. Its translation: CASSYKDRSSGNTIYF. This rearrangement joins TRBV5-6 to TRBJ1-3, with 7 nucleotides matching TRBD1. Trimming at V came to 3 bases and at J to 0 bases, leaving 6 bases not matched to a gene. Looked up from germline, CDR1 is SGHDT and CDR2 is YYEEEE. This CDR3 has 16 amino acids.

The chain has TRBV7-8 and TRBJ2-5, with 13 bases matching TRBD2. Looked up from germline, CDR1 is SGHVS and CDR2 is FQNEAQ. The CDR3 contains 16 residues. Trimming at V came to 4 bases and at J to 4 bases, leaving 6 bases not matched to a gene. CDR3 DNA sequence: TGTGCCAGCAGCTCGACTAGCGGGGGGAACGGAGAGACCCAGTACTTC. Residues: CASSSTSGGNGETQYF. Combining the CDR3 with reference TRBV7-8 and TRBJ2-5 gives the whole variable domain GAGVSQSPRYKVAKRGQDVALRCDPISGHVSLFWYQQALGQGPEFLTYFQNEAQLDKSGLPSDRFFAERPEGSVSTLKIQRTQQEDSAVYLCASSSTSGGNGETQYFGPGTRLLVL.

The CDR3 spells CASSLARQGAKNTEAFF. The CDR3, as DNA: TGTGCCAGCAGCTTAGCCCGACAGGGGGCGAAGAACACTGAAGCTTTCTTT. The chain combines TRBV7-6 with TRBJ1-1; TRBD1 aligns across 10 bases. The germline gives CDR1 SGHVS, CDR2 FNYEAQ. Trimming removed 0 bases from V and 1 base from J; junction bases left unmatched: 5. The CDR3 has 17 residues.